This T cell receptor beta chain was recovered during a study of shared clonotypes between healthy human individuals. Broader study findings: Blood was the only sampled material, and tissue repertoires likely differ. Clonotype sharing across several donors was observed for roughly 5% of naive CD4 clonotypes.

The protocol was immunoSEQ multiplex PCR, while the TCRdb copy is restricted to in-frame clones and leaves out a portion. Of millions of clones in the sample, around 90% were seen once. On this clone itself: The antigen remains unidentified.

CDR3 length: 16 residues. CDR1 and CDR2 (germline): MDHEN, SYDVKM. Trimming removed 1 base from V and 1 base from J, with 10 bases in between. V gene TRBV28 combines with J gene TRBJ2-2, with D possibly TRBD1 on 5 matching bases. Sequenced: naive CD4+ T cells sorted from blood. The sample's subset: CD45RA+ positively selected. This TCR derives from a man aged 18-30 years in good health. Here the CDR3 reads CASSLSARVNTGELFF. For the CDR3, the DNA is TGTGCCAGCAGTTTATCGGCCAGGGTGAACACCGGGGAGCTGTTTTTT.